This record looks at one T cell receptor beta chain sequence and its context. This sample was included in a study of blood T cell repertoires in COVID-19. Study background: COVID-19 samples, acute and convalescent, were from the United States, Italy and Spain. Nucleic acid was either cDNA or gDNA, and it came from T cells, B-cell-depleted T cells, or PBMCs.

The V end was cut by 7 bases, the J end by 5 bases, with 11 bases between. This CDR3 spans 12 amino acids. As originally analysed: Amplified reference gene primers provided the basis for estimating nucleated cell counts. This table comes from immunoSEQ multiplex PCR, and its TCRdb copy is limited to in-frame clones, with some not included. V, J and clone size reflect that table, while D and trimming were determined from the DNA. This table holds approximately 210,000 clones, roughly 83% found once. The source material was peripheral blood. The receptor was isolated from a woman in her sixties or seventies with active or convalescent COVID-19. The rearrangement links TRBV12-3 or TRBV12-4 to TRBJ1-1; D gene ambiguous. CDR3 protein: CASTKQWTEAFF. The CDR3, as DNA: TGTGCCAGCACCAAACAGTGGACTGAAGCTTTCTTT.